Here is one T cell receptor (beta chain) with its context. Its antigen is not known. These data originate in a study of shared clonotypes between healthy human individuals. Study outcomes and limitations: Sharing of clonotypes among donors was expected to vary with sequencing depth. Researchers sampled blood only, noting tissue repertoires likely differ.

Recent acute infections and vaccinations were absent in the healthy HIV-negative adult donors. Assay execution proceeded at the deep level. The protocol was immunoSEQ multiplex PCR, while the TCRdb copy is restricted to in-frame clones and leaves out a portion. The top ten clones hold around 13% of a sample with 450,000 to 650,000 clones, around 81% of them seen once. The sequence was collected from a middle-aged woman in good health. Some clones in this sample may be carry-over from other donors' samples. Sequences were obtained from PBMCs.

CDR3 sequence reads: CASSFLSGTGDVNPQFF. In DNA form, the CDR3 reads TGTGCCAGCAGCTTTCTGTCCGGGACAGGCGACGTGAACCCCCAGTTCTTC. The J gene is TRBJ2-1, the V gene TRBV27; 8 bases match TRBD1. Looked up from germline, CDR1 is MNHEY and CDR2 is SMNVEV (reference sequence). The CDR3 runs to 17 residues. J was trimmed by 13 bases and V by 6 bases; bases with no gene match: 23.